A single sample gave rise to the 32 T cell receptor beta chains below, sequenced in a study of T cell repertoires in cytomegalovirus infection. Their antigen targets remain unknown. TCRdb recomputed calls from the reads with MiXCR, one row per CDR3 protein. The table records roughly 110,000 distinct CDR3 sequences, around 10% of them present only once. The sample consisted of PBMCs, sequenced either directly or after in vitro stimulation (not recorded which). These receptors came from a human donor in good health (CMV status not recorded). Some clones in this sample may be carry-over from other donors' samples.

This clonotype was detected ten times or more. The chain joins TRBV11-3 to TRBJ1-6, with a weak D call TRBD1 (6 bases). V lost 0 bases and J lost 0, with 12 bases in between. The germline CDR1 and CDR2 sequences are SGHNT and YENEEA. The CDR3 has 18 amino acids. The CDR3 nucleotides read TGTGCCAGCAGCTTAGACCAAGGGGGGAGCTCCTATAATTCACCCCTCCACTTT. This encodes CASSLDQGGSSYNSPLHF.

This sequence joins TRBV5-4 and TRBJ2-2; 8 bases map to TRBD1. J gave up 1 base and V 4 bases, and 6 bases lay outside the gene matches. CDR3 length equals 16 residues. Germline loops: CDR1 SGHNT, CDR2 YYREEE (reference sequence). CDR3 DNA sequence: TGTGCCAGCAGCCCCAGGACAGGGAAGAACACCGGGGAGCTGTTTTTT. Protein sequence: CASSPRTGKNTGELFF.

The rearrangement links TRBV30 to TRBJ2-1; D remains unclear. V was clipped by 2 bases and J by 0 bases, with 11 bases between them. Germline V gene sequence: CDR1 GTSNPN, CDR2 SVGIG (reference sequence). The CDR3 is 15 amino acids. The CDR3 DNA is TGTGCCTGGAGTATTGGGGAAAGCTCCTACAATGAGCAGTTCTTC. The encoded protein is CAWSIGESSYNEQFF.

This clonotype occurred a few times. Here the CDR3 reads CASSARGIYTDTQYF. In DNA, the CDR3 is TGTGCCAGCAGCGCGCGAGGGATTTACACAGATACGCAGTATTTT. This chain connects TRBV7-2 to TRBJ2-3; TRBD2 is a possible D gene (5 bases). This CDR3 region has 15 residues. The germline V gene has CDR1 SGHTA and CDR2 FQGNSA. V was pared by 5 bases and J by 2 bases, with 14 bases between.

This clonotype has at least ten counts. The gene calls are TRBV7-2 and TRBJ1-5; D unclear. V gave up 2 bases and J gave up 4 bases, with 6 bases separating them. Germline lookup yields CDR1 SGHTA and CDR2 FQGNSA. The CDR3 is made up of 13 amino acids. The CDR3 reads CASSLSWNQPQHF. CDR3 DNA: TGTGCCAGCAGCTTAAGTTGGAATCAGCCCCAGCATTTT. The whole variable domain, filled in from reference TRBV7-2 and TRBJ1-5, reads GAGVSQSPSNKVTEKGKDVELRCDPISGHTALYWYRQSLGQGLEFLIYFQGNSAPDKSGLPSDRFSAERTGGSVSTLTIQRTQQEDSAVYLCASSLSWNQPQHFGDGTRLSIL.

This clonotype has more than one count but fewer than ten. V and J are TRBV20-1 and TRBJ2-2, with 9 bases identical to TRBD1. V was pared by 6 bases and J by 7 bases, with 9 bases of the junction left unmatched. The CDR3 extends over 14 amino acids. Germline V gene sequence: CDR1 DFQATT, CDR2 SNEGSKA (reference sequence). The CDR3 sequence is CSALGQGRGGELFF. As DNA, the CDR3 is TGCAGTGCCCTCGGACAGGGGAGGGGCGGGGAGCTGTTTTTT.

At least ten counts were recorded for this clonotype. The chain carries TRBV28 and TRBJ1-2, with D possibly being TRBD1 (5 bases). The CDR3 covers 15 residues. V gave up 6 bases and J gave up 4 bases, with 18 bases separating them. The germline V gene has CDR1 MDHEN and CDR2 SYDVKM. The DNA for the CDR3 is TGTGCCAGCAGGTCGAGGGGTTCCAATATCTATGGCTACACCTTC. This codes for CASRSRGSNIYGYTF.

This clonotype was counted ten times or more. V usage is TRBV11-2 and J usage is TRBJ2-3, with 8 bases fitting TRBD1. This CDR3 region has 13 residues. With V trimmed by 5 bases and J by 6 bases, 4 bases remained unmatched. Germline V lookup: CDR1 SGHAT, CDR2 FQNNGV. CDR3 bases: TGTGCCAGCAGCCTGACAGGGGCGGATACGCAGTATTTT. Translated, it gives CASSLTGADTQYF.

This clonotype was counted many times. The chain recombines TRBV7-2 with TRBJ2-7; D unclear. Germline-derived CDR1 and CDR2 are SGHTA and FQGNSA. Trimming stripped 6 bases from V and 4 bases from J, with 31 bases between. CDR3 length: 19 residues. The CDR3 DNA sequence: TGTGCCAGCAGGTTTATTTTGCGGTACTTAAAACCCCTCGGGTACGAGCAGTACGTC. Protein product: CASRFILRYLKPLGYEQYV.

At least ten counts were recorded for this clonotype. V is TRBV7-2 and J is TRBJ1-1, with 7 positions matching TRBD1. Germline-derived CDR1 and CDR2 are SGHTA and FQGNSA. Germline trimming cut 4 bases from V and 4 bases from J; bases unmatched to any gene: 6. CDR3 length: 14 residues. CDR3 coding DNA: TGTGCCAGCAGCTCGTCAACAGGGGTCACTGAAGCTTTCTTT. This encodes CASSSSTGVTEAFF.

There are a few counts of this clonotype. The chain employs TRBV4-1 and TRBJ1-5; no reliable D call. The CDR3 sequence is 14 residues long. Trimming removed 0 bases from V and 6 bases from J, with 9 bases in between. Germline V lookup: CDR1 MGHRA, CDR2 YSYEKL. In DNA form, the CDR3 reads TGCGCCAGCAGCCAAGATAACCGACGTCAGCCCCAGCATTTT. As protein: CASSQDNRRQPQHF.

This CDR3 is CAWSITRSGRMGETQYF. The DNA of the CDR3 is TGTGCCTGGAGTATCACTCGGTCCGGGAGGATGGGAGAGACCCAGTACTTC. The genes are TRBV30 and TRBJ2-5, with 7 positions matching TRBD2. This CDR3 is built from 17 residues. Germline V gene lookup returns CDR1 GTSNPN and CDR2 SVGIG (reference sequence). After removal of 2 bases from V and 4 bases from J, the junction contained 16 bases not matched to a gene.

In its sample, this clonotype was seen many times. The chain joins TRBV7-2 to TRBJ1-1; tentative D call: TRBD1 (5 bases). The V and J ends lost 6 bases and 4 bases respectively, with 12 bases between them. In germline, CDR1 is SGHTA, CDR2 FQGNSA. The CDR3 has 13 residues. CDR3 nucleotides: TGTGCCAGCAGAATGTCCGGGGGCACTGAAGCTTTCTTT. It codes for CASRMSGGTEAFF. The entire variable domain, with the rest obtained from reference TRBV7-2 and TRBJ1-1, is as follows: GAGVSQSPSNKVTEKGKDVELRCDPISGHTALYWYRQSLGQGLEFLIYFQGNSAPDKSGLPSDRFSAERTGGSVSTLTIQRTQQEDSAVYLCASRMSGGTEAFFGQGTRLTVV.

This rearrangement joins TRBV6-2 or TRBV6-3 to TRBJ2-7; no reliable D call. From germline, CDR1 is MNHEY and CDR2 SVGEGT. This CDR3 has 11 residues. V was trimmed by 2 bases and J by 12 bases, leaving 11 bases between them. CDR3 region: CASSYPGRRYF. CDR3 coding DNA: TGTGCCAGCAGTTACCCTGGACGCCGGTACTTC.

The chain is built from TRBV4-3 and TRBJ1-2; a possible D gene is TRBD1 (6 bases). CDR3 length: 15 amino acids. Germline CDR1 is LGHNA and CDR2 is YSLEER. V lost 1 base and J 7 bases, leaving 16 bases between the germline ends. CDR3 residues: CASSQGGRGYGGYTF. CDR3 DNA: TGCGCCAGCAGCCAAGGGGGCAGGGGTTACGGTGGCTACACCTTC.

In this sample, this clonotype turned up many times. The CDR3 spells CASRLAGFTDTQYF. CDR3 in DNA: TGTGCCAGCCGACTAGCGGGTTTCACAGATACGCAGTATTTT. The gene calls are TRBV19 and TRBJ2-3, with 10 bases identical to TRBD2. With 9 bases clipped from V and 2 bases from J, the junction kept 5 bases outside the gene matches. Germline CDR1 is LNHDA and CDR2 is SQIVND (reference sequence). The CDR3 has 14 residues.

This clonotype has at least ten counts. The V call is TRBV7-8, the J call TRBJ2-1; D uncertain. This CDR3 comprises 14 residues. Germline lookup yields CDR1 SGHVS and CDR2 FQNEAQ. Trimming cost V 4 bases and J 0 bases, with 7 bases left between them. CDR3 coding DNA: TGTGCCAGCAGCTCGTTTAACTCCTACAATGAGCAGTTCTTC. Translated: CASSSFNSYNEQFF.

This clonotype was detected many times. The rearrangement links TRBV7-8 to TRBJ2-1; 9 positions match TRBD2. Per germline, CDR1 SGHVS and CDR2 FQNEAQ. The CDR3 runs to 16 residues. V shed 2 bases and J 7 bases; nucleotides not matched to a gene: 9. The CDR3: CASSLRAGGPGNEQFF. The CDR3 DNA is TGTGCCAGCAGCTTAAGGGCGGGAGGGCCTGGAAATGAGCAGTTCTTC.

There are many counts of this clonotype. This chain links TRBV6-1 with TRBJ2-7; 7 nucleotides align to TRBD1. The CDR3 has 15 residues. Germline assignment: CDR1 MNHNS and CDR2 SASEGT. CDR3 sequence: CASSESHGRQGEESV. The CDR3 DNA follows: TGTGCCAGCAGTGAATCTCATGGACGACAGGGAGAGGAGTCCGTC.

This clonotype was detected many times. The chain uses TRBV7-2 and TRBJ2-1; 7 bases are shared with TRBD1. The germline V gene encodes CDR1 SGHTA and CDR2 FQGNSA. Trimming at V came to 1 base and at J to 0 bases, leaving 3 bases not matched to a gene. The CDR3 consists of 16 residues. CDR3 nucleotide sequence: TGTGCCAGCAGCTTAGAGGGGGCCCCCTCCTACAATGAGCAGTTCTTC. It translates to CASSLEGAPSYNEQFF.

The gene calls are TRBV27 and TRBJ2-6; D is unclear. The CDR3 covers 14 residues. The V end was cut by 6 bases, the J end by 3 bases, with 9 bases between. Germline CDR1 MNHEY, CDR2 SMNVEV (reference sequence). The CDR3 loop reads CASRTISGANVLTF. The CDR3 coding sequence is TGTGCCAGCAGGACGATCAGTGGGGCCAACGTCCTGACTTTC.

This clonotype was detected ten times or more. The DNA for the CDR3 is TGTGCCAGCAGTTACAGCCCCGGGACAGGGGAGTCCAAAAACATTCAGTACTTC. Protein: CASSYSPGTGESKNIQYF. This sequence joins TRBV6-2 or TRBV6-3 and TRBJ2-4; 10 bases are shared with TRBD1. Looked up from germline, CDR1 is MNHEY and CDR2 is SVGEGT. V lost 2 bases, J lost 2 bases, and 9 bases stayed unmatched. This CDR3 region has 18 residues.

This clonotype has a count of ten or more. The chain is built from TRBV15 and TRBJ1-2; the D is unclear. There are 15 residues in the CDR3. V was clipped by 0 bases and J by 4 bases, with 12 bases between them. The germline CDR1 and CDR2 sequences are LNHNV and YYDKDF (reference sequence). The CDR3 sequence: CATSREVGGSYGYTF. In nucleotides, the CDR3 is TGTGCCACCAGCAGAGAGGTGGGAGGGTCCTATGGCTACACCTTC.

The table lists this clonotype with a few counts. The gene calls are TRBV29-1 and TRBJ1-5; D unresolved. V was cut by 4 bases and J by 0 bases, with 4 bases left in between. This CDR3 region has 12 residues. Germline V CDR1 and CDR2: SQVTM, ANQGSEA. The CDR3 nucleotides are TGCAGCGTTGTAGATAGCAATCAGCCCCAGCATTTT. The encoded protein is CSVVDSNQPQHF.

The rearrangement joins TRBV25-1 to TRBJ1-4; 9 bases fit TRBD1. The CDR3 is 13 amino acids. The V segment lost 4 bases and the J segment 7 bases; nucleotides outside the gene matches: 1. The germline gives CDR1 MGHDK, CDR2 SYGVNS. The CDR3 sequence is CASSVQGAEKLFF. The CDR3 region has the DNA TGTGCCAGCAGTGTACAGGGGGCTGAAAAACTGTTTTTT.

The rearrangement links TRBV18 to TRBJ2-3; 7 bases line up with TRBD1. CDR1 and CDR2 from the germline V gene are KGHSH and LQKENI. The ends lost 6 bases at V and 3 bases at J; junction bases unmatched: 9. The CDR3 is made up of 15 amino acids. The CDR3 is CASSRTGSSTDTQYF. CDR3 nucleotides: TGTGCCAGCTCCCGGACAGGCAGCTCGACAGATACGCAGTATTTT.

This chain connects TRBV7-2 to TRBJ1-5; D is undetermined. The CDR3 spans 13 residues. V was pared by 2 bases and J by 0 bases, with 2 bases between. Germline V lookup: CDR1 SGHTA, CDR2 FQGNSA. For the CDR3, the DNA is TGTGCCAGCAGCTTACTTAGCAATCAGCCCCAGCATTTT. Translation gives CASSLLSNQPQHF. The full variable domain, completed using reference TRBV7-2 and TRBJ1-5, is GAGVSQSPSNKVTEKGKDVELRCDPISGHTALYWYRQSLGQGLEFLIYFQGNSAPDKSGLPSDRFSAERTGGSVSTLTIQRTQQEDSAVYLCASSLLSNQPQHFGDGTRLSIL.

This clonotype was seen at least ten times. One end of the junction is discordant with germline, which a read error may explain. The CDR3 coding sequence is TGTGCCAGCAGCTTGGGACGGATGAACTTC. Encoded protein: CASSLGRMNF. The V and J genes are TRBV7-2 and TRBJ1-2, with a tentative D call TRBD1 (5 bases). This CDR3 has 10 residues. Germline V gene data show CDR1 as SGHTA and CDR2 as FQGNSA. The full variable domain, with the rest looked up from reference TRBV7-2 and TRBJ1-2, is GAGVSQSPSNKVTEKGKDVELRCDPISGHTALYWYRQSLGQGLEFLIYFQGNSAPDKSGLPSDRFSAERTGGSVSTLTIQRTQQEDSAVYLCASSLGRMNFGSGTRLTVV.

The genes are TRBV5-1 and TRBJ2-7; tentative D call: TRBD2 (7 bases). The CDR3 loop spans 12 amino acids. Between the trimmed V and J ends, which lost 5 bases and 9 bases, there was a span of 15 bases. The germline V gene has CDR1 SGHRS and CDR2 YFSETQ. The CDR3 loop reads CASRPVGGPQYF. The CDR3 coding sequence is TGCGCCAGCAGACCCGTCGGGGGGCCGCAGTACTTC. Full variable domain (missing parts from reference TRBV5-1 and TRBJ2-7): KAGVTQTPRYLIKTRGQQVTLSCSPISGHRSVSWYQQTPGQGLQFLFEYFSETQRNKGNFPGRFSGRQFSNSRSEMNVSTLELGDSALYLCASRPVGGPQYFGPGTRLTVT.

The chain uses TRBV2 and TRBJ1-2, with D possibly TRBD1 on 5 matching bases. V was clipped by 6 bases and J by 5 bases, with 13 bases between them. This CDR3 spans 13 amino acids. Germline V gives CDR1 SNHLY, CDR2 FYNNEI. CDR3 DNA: TGTGCCAGCAGCCCACAGGAGGGATATGGCTACACCTTC. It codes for CASSPQEGYGYTF.

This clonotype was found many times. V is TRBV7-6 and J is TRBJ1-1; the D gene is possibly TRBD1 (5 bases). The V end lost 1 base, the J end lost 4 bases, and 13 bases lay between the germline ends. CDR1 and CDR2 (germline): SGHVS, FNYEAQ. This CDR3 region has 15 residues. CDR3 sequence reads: CASSLEAGKSTEAFF. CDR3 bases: TGTGCCAGCAGCTTAGAAGCAGGGAAGAGCACTGAAGCTTTCTTT.

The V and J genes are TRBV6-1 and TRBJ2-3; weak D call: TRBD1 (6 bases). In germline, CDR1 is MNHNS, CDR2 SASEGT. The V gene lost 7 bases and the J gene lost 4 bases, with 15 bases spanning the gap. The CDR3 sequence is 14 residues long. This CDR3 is CASMTDRLPDTQYF. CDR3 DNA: TGTGCCAGCATGACGGACAGACTCCCAGATACGCAGTATTTT.